The 21 T cell receptor beta chains presented below share a single source sample, sequenced in a study of blood T cells in healthy people across ages (dated by TCRdb to between 2015 and 2016). The library was produced with 5' RACE. TCRdb lists the instrument as Illumina HiSeq 2500. A second roughly 6 to 12 cycle PCR used a sample-barcoded 5' primer and a J-beta primer mix. The raw public reads went through TCRdb reprocessing: fastp at Q25, MiXCR clone calling, in-frame beta chains kept. One record per CDR3 amino acid sequence lists the most common genes and DNA. Recorded for this sample are some 920,000 distinct CDR3 sequences; roughly 50% of them occurred a single time. Jointly, the top ten make up over 20% of the sample. Sample: blood. The receptors come from a woman aged 60-75 years in good health.

The V call is TRBV6-2 or TRBV6-3, the J call TRBJ2-7; D is possibly TRBD2 (7 bases). V was cut by 11 bases and J by 2 bases, with 13 bases left in between. CDR1 is MNHEY and CDR2 is SVGEGT in the germline V gene. The CDR3 sequence is 12 residues long. The CDR3 reads CAGGAAPYEQYF. The CDR3 DNA sequence: TGTGCCGGGGGGGCTGCCCCCTACGAGCAGTACTTC.

This chain uses TRBV20-1 with TRBJ2-7, with 12 bases identical to TRBD2. Germline V gives CDR1 DFQATT, CDR2 SNEGSKA (reference sequence). The J segment lost 4 bases and the V segment lost 6 bases, leaving 7 bases of the junction unmatched. This CDR3 spans 14 amino acids. The CDR3 loop reads CSAKTSGRRYEQYF. CDR3 bases: TGCAGTGCCAAAACTAGCGGGAGGCGTTACGAGCAGTACTTC.

The chain has TRBV10-3 and TRBJ2-7; 8 bases align to TRBD2. The CDR3 spans 14 residues. Germline V gives CDR1 ENHRY, CDR2 SYGVKD. With 9 bases clipped from V and 0 bases from J, the junction kept 7 bases outside the gene matches. The CDR3 DNA reads as TGTGCCATTGCCGGGACTAGAGACTCCTACGAGCAGTACTTC. The encoded protein is CAIAGTRDSYEQYF.

This clonotype was seen a handful of times. This chain connects TRBV4-3 to TRBJ2-7; possibly TRBD1 for D (6 bases). Per germline, CDR1 LGHNA and CDR2 YSLEER. Trimming took 4 bases from V and 7 from J, leaving 11 bases between them. The CDR3 contains 12 residues. CDR3 protein: CASSRDQGEQYF. The CDR3 DNA reads as TGCGCCAGCAGCCGCGACCAGGGGGAGCAGTACTTC.

V gene TRBV28 combines with J gene TRBJ2-1, with 7 bases aligning to TRBD1. The CDR3 length is 15 residues. The germline V gene has CDR1 MDHEN and CDR2 SYDVKM. Trimming took 6 bases from V and 3 from J; bases not matched to a gene: 8. The CDR3: CASREVGQFYNEQFF. The CDR3 coding sequence is TGTGCCAGCAGGGAGGTGGGACAGTTCTACAATGAGCAGTTCTTC.

This clonotype was detected only once. This may be a read error: a much more frequent sequence differs by one nucleotide. This chain links TRBV10-3 with TRBJ2-3; D is uncertain. This CDR3 has 15 amino acids. Germline loops: CDR1 ENHRY, CDR2 SYGVKD. This chain's CDR3 is CAISEPMASIDTQYF. The CDR3 DNA is TGTGCCATCAGTGAGCCTATGGCGAGCATAGATACGCAGTATTTT.

The chain recombines TRBV28 with TRBJ2-7; D call uncertain. The germline gives CDR1 MDHEN, CDR2 SYDVKM. This CDR3 contains 14 residues. Trimming removed 4 bases from V and 2 bases from J, with 12 bases in between. The CDR3 bases are TGTGCCAGCAGTTCGAGCGACAAGACCTACGAGCAGTACTTC. It is translated as CASSSSDKTYEQYF.

This chain uses TRBV12-3 or TRBV12-4 with TRBJ2-4; 9 positions agree with TRBD2. The DNA end favors TRBJ2-7, so the J call may be wrong. The CDR3 is made up of 14 amino acids. The CDR3 bases are TGTGCCAGCAAGCCGGGACTAGCTATCCACGAGCAGTACTTC. It is translated as CASKPGLAIHEQYF.

J is TRBJ2-5 and V is TRBV29-1; the D gene could be TRBD1 or TRBD2 (6 bases each). Trimming pared 7 bases from V and 2 bases from J, leaving 14 bases between. The CDR3 loop spans 13 amino acids. The germline V gene has CDR1 SQVTM and CDR2 ANQGSEA. CDR3 sequence (DNA): TGCAGCGCTGTTCAGGGGACTCAAGAGACCCAGTACTTC. It codes for CSAVQGTQETQYF.

This clonotype was detected only a few times. V usage is TRBV5-1 and J usage is TRBJ2-7, with no clear D. CDR1 SGHRS and CDR2 YFSETQ come from the germline V gene. V lost 2 bases and J lost 5, with 20 bases in between. There are 16 residues in the CDR3. The CDR3 here is CASSFSLDSDGDEQYF. CDR3 sequence (DNA): TGCGCCAGCAGCTTCTCTCTAGACTCCGATGGGGACGAGCAGTACTTC.

This clonotype was observed a handful of times. This chain connects TRBV28 to TRBJ2-7; no clear D gene. The CDR3 runs 19 residues. CDR1 and CDR2 from the germline V gene are MDHEN and SYDVKM. V lost 8 bases to trimming and J lost 5 bases, with 34 bases between them. CDR3 coding DNA: TGTGCCAGCGGAGACCTTTGGGAAAGCGCTAACCTGTGGGATAACGAGCAGTACTTC. This sequence encodes CASGDLWESANLWDNEQYF.

The table lists this clonotype with a few counts. One end of the junction varies from germline; a read error may be responsible. V is TRBV20-1 and J is TRBJ2-1; weak D call: TRBD1 (5 bases). Germline V lookup: CDR1 DFQATT, CDR2 SNEGSKA (reference sequence). This CDR3 has 16 residues. CDR3 residues: CSARVNGASSYNGQFF. CDR3 DNA sequence: TGCAGTGCTAGAGTAAATGGGGCGAGCTCCTACAATGGGCAGTTCTTC.

This sequence joins TRBV14 and TRBJ1-2; unclear D gene. The V gene's germline CDR1 is SGHDN and CDR2 FVKESK. The CDR3 is 15 amino acids. The V end lost 1 base, the J end lost 7 bases, and 16 bases lay between the germline ends. The CDR3 coding sequence is TGTGCCAGCAGCCAAGGGAAAGGTTTTTACTCTGGCTACACCTTC. This sequence encodes CASSQGKGFYSGYTF.

This CDR3 is CASRTQGGGNQPQHF. In nucleotides, the CDR3 is TGTGCCAGCAGGACACAGGGGGGAGGCAATCAGCCCCAGCATTTT. The chain recombines TRBV28 with TRBJ1-5; 8 bases align to TRBD1. CDR1 MDHEN and CDR2 SYDVKM come from the germline V gene. J was trimmed by 2 bases and V by 6 bases; bases with no gene match: 6. CDR3 length: 15 residues.

The chain couples TRBV28 to TRBJ2-7; D unresolved. The CDR3 totals 18 residues. Germline assignment: CDR1 MDHEN and CDR2 SYDVKM. V lost 5 bases to trimming and J lost 2 bases, with 25 bases between them. The CDR3: CASSPSPLRARPPYEQYF. For the CDR3, the DNA is TGTGCCAGCAGTCCATCCCCCCTACGGGCGCGCCCTCCCTACGAGCAGTACTTC.

This clonotype was detected only a few times. This chain joins TRBV5-1 and TRBJ2-3; a weak D match, TRBD1 (6 bases). Deletions cut 0 bases from V and 2 bases from J, with 10 bases between. Per the germline V gene, CDR1 is SGHRS and CDR2 is YFSETQ. CDR3 length: 15 amino acids. The CDR3 DNA is TGCGCCAGCAGCTTGGTTGAGGGGGTCACAGATACGCAGTATTTT. This encodes CASSLVEGVTDTQYF. The full variable domain, its missing parts supplied by reference TRBV5-1 and TRBJ2-3, is KAGVTQTPRYLIKTRGQQVTLSCSPISGHRSVSWYQQTPGQGLQFLFEYFSETQRNKGNFPGRFSGRQFSNSRSEMNVSTLELGDSALYLCASSLVEGVTDTQYFGPGTRLTVL.

V is TRBV7-2 and J is TRBJ1-1; D is unclear. The CDR3 is made up of 10 amino acids. V lost 2 bases, J lost 13 bases, and 8 bases lay in between. The V gene's germline CDR1 is SGHTA and CDR2 FQGNSA. CDR3 coding DNA: TGTGCCAGCAGCTTAAGACTGGTTTTCTTT. Its translation is CASSLRLVFF.

The V gene is TRBV6-6, the J gene TRBJ2-3; 7 bases are shared with TRBD2. Trimming removed 8 bases from V and 4 bases from J; junction bases left unmatched: 18. Germline V CDR1 and CDR2: MNHNY, SVGAGI (reference sequence). CDR3 length: 17 amino acids. CDR3 DNA: TGTGCCAGCGGGTCCCGGAGGAGGGAGGGCTTCGCAGATACGCAGTATTTT. This sequence encodes CASGSRRREGFADTQYF.

The chain is built from TRBV20-1 and TRBJ2-1, with TRBD2 as a possible D gene (5 bases). CDR1 and CDR2 from the germline V gene are DFQATT and SNEGSKA (reference sequence). With 3 bases removed from V and 9 bases from J, the gap between germline ends came to 9 bases. There are 11 residues in the CDR3. CDR3 bases: TGCAGTGCTAGGCCAGCGGCTGAGCAGTTCTTC. Encoded protein: CSARPAAEQFF.

This sequence joins TRBV6-5 and TRBJ2-4; D possibly corresponds to TRBD2 (6 bases). The end of the DNA is better explained by TRBJ2-7, so the J call may be wrong. The CDR3 loop spans 14 amino acids. Germline-derived CDR1 and CDR2 are MNHEY and SVGAGI. CDR3 protein: CASRVAGSAYEQYF. The CDR3 region has the DNA TGTGCCAGCAGGGTGGCGGGATCCGCCTACGAGCAGTACTTC.

J is TRBJ2-3 and V is TRBV20-1; no clear D gene. The V end lost 0 bases, the J end lost 7 bases, and 5 bases lay between the germline ends. Germline assignment: CDR1 DFQATT and CDR2 SNEGSKA (reference sequence). The CDR3 extends over 11 amino acids. The DNA for the CDR3 is TGCAGTGCTAGAGACGGACATACGCAGTATTTT. This translates into CSARDGHTQYF.